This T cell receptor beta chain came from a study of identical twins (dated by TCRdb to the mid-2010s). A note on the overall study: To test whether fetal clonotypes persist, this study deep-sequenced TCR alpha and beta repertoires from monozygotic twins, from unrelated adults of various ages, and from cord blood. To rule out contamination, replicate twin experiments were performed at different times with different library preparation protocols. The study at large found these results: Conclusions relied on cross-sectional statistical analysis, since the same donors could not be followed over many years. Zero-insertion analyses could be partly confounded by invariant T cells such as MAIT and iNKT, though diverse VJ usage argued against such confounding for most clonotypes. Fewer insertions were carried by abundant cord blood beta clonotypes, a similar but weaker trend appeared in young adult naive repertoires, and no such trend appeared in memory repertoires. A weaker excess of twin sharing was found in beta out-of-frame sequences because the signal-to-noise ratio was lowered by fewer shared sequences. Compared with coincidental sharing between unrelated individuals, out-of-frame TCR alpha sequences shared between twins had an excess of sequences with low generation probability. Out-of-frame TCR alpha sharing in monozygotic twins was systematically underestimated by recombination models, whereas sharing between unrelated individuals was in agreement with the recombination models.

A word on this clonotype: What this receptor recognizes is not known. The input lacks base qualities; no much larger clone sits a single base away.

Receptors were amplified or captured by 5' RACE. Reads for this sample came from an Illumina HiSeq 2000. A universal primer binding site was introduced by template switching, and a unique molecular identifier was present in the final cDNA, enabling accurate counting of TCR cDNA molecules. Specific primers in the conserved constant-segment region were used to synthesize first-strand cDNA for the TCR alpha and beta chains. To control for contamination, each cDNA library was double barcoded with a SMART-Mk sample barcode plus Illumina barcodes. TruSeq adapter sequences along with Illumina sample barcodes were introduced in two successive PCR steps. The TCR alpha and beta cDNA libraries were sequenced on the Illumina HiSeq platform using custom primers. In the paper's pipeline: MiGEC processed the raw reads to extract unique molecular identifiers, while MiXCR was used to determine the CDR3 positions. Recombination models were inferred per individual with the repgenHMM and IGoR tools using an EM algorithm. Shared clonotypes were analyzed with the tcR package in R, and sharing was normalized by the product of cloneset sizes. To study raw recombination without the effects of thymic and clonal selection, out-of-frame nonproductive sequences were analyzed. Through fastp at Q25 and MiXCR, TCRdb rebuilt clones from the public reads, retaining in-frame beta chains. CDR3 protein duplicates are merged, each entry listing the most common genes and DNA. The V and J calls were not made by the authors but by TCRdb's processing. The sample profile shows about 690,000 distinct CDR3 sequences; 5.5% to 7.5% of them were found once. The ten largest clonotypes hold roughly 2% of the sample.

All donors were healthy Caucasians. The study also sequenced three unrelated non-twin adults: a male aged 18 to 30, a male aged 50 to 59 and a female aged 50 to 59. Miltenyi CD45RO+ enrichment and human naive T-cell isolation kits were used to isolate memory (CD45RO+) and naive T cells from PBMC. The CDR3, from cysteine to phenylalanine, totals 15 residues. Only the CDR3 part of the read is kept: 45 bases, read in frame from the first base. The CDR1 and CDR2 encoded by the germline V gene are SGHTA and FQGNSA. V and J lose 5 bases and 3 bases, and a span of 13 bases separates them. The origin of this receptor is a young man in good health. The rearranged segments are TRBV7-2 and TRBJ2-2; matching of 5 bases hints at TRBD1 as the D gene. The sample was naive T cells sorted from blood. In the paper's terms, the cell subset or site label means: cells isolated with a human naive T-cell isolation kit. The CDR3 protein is CASSPAVGDTGELFF. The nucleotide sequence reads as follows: TGTGCCAGCAGCCCGGCCGTAGGGGACACCGGGGAGCTGTTTTTT.